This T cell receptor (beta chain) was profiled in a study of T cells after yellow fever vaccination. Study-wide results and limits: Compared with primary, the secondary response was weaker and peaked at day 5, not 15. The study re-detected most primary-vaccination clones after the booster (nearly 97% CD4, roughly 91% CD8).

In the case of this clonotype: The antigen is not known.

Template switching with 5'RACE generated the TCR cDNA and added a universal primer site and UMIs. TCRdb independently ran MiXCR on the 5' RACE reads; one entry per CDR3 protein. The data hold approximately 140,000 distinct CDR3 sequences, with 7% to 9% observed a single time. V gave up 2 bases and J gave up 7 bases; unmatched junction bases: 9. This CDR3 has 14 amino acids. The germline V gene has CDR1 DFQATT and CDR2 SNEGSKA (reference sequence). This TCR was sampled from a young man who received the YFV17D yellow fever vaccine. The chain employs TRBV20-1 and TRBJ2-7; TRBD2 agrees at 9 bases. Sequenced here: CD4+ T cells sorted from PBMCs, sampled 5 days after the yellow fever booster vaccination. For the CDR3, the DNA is TGCAGTGCTAGACTAGCGGGAACCCGCGGGGAGCAGTACTTC. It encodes CSARLAGTRGEQYF.